The T cell receptor beta chain described here comes from a study of siplizumab effects on memory and regulatory T cells. Points from the study as a whole: Confirmation that proliferating Tregs from siplizumab cultures had suppressive function was not obtained. Memory cells that were CD4+ and unstimulated gave rise to alloreactive sequences, which siplizumab significantly reduced. Naive T cells, seemingly more diverse than memory cells, seemed major alloresponse contributors.

About this clone itself: Its cognate antigen is unknown. Other DNA sequences in this specimen translate into the identical CDR3.

Germline CDR1 MDHEN, CDR2 SYDVKM. Trimming removed 5 bases from V and 0 bases from J, with 15 bases in between. CDR3 length equals 16 residues. Profiled with immunoSEQ multiplex PCR; TCRdb holds only in-frame clones, not every one. The table includes about 26,000 clones, around 83% detected once. Unstimulated naive, memory, effector memory and TEMRA subsets were subjected to sequencing in three donor pairs. The sequence was obtained from a human donor in good health. Sequenced input: memory CD4+ T cells sorted from blood. The genes are TRBV28 and TRBJ2-3; TRBD2 is a possible D gene (6 bases). DNA of the CDR3: TGTGCCAGCAGTCCATCGAGCGGGCCCAGCACAGATACGCAGTATTTT. Its translation: CASSPSSGPSTDTQYF.